This T cell receptor (beta chain) was recorded in a study of CXCR3-negative and CXCR3-positive naive CD8 T cells. Study at large: About 135 million TRB reads in total, about 1.5 +/- 0.3 million per library.

Cells that were CD45RO-CCR7+CD27+CD95- constituted naive CD8+ T cells. CDR3 size: 13 residues. The germline V gene has CDR1 SQVTM and CDR2 ANQGSEA. Points from the study as a whole: PBMCs showed partially decreased CXCR3 expression after cryopreservation, and most assays used fresh PBMCs. Similarly elevated diversity marked both naive subsets, with memory CD8+ cells showing far lower diversity.

The TRB cDNA libraries were prepared by 5' RACE with UMI labels. TCRdb re-called the 5' RACE reads and gives one entry per CDR3 protein, without DNA. The sample totals over 35,000 distinct CDR3 sequences. About this clonotype itself: No antigen is known for it.

This TCR derives from a human donor in good health. Some clones in this sample may be carry-over from other donors' samples. V and J are TRBV29-1 and TRBJ2-1; without DNA, the TCRdb call of TRBD2 cannot be checked. Source material: naive CXCR3- CD8+ T cells from blood. Stated subset: CD45RO-CCR7+CD27+CD95- naive CD8+ T cells lacking CXCR3 (TNR3-). CDR3 amino acids: CSALAGVYNEQFF.